Below, 16 T cell receptor beta chains from the same sample are listed, as sequenced in a study of blood T cell repertoires in COVID-19. The protocol was immunoSEQ multiplex PCR, while the TCRdb copy is restricted to in-frame clones and leaves out a portion. In the table there are hundreds of thousands of clones, just over 85% of which are singletons. Sample: peripheral blood. These receptors all stem from a woman between 25 and 40 years old with active or convalescent COVID-19.

The V call is TRBV7-8, the J call TRBJ1-3; D is perhaps TRBD1 (6 bases). Germline V CDR1 and CDR2: SGHVS, FQNEAQ. The CDR3 spans 15 residues. The V gene lost 1 base and the J gene lost 4 bases, with 11 bases spanning the gap. In DNA, the CDR3 is TGTGCCAGCAGCTTAGGGACAGCCTTGGGAAACACCATATATTTT. Protein sequence: CASSLGTALGNTIYF.

This rearrangement joins TRBV28 to TRBJ1-5, with a weak D call TRBD1 (6 bases). Trimming took 3 bases from V and 4 from J, leaving 10 bases between them. This CDR3 is 14 amino acids long. CDR1 is MDHEN and CDR2 is SYDVKM in the germline V gene. The CDR3 coding sequence is TGTGCCAGCAGTTTTCAGGGGCCAAATCAGCCCCAGCATTTT. It specifies CASSFQGPNQPQHF.

This chain links TRBV2 with TRBJ2-7, with 12 bases aligning to TRBD2. This CDR3 contains 15 residues. The V segment lost 6 bases and the J segment 0 bases; nucleotides outside the gene matches: 3. The V gene's germline CDR1 is SNHLY and CDR2 FYNNEI. CDR3 DNA sequence: TGTGCCAGCAGCAAGGGACTAGCGGGCTCCTACGAGCAGTACTTC. It yields the protein CASSKGLAGSYEQYF.

Only a few counts were recorded for this clone. The chain combines TRBV24-1 with TRBJ1-1; no reliable D call. Between the trimmed V and J ends, which lost 2 bases and 1 base, there was a span of 10 bases. The CDR3 totals 15 residues. Looked up from germline, CDR1 is KGHDR and CDR2 is SFDVKD. CDR3 sequence reads: CATSDYHRANTEAFF. The CDR3 DNA sequence: TGTGCCACCAGTGATTATCACCGAGCGAACACTGAAGCTTTCTTT.

The chain employs TRBV19 and TRBJ2-7; 9 bases agree with TRBD1. The CDR3 is made up of 17 amino acids. Germline assignment: CDR1 LNHDA and CDR2 SQIVND (reference sequence). Trimming took 3 bases from V and 5 from J; bases not matched to a gene: 14. The CDR3 DNA is TGTGCCAGTAGTATGGGCCTACCGGGACAGGGATCCAACGAGCAGTACTTC. It specifies CASSMGLPGQGSNEQYF.

V is TRBV2 and J is TRBJ1-2, with 9 positions matching TRBD1. The CDR3 runs to 15 residues. V lost 2 bases to trimming and J lost 8 bases; unmatched junction nucleotides: 9. Germline CDR1 SNHLY, CDR2 FYNNEI. CDR3 sequence (DNA): TGTGCCAGCAGTGAACAGGACAGGGGAGTGTGGGGCTACACCTTC. This gives the protein CASSEQDRGVWGYTF.

V usage is TRBV2 and J usage is TRBJ2-2, with 8 bases that match TRBD1. The germline gives CDR1 SNHLY, CDR2 FYNNEI. V was pared by 5 bases and J by 7 bases, with 6 bases of the junction left unmatched. This CDR3 comprises 14 residues. The CDR3 here is CASSSQGAVGELFF. CDR3 DNA sequence: TGTGCCAGCAGTAGTCAGGGGGCGGTCGGGGAGCTGTTTTTT.

This clone was picked up one time. This sequence joins TRBV19 and TRBJ1-2; TRBD1 matches 9 bases. The junction had 8 bases not matched to a gene; V was cut back by 5 bases and J by 4 bases. Germline V gene sequence: CDR1 LNHDA, CDR2 SQIVND (reference sequence). This CDR3 is 15 amino acids long. This CDR3 is CASSLPDRGTYGYTF. Written as DNA, the CDR3 is TGTGCCAGTAGTCTACCGGACAGGGGTACCTATGGCTACACCTTC.

V and J are TRBV27 and TRBJ1-1; D perhaps matches TRBD1 (5 bases). Trimming took off 7 bases at V and 6 bases at J, with 12 bases between the two ends. Germline CDR1 is MNHEY and CDR2 is SMNVEV (reference sequence). This CDR3 is 12 amino acids long. CDR3 amino acids: CASMGQGAEAFF. The CDR3 bases are TGTGCCAGCATGGGGCAGGGCGCTGAAGCTTTCTTT.

This chain connects TRBV11-2 to TRBJ1-6; D ambiguous. V was clipped by 5 bases and J by 1 base, with 12 bases between them. This CDR3 has 16 residues. Germline CDR1 and CDR2: SGHAT and FQNNGV. The CDR3 DNA reads TGTGCCAGCAGCGGCGGGCGGGGATCCTATAATTCACCCCTCCACTTT. This translates into CASSGGRGSYNSPLHF.

The chain employs TRBV19 and TRBJ1-6, with a possible D match to TRBD1 (6 bases). The CDR3 length is 19 residues. Germline V gene data show CDR1 as LNHDA and CDR2 as SQIVND (reference sequence). With 0 bases removed from V and 7 bases from J, the gap between germline ends came to 22 bases. This CDR3 is CASSIDTSMGGGGNSPLHF. CDR3 nucleotide sequence: TGTGCCAGTAGTATAGATACGAGCATGGGAGGGGGAGGGAATTCACCCCTCCACTTT. The full variable domain, rest sourced from reference TRBV19 and TRBJ1-6, is DGGITQSPKYLFRKEGQNVTLSCEQNLNHDAMYWYRQDPGQGLRLIYYSQIVNDFQKGDIAEGYSVSREKKESFPLTVTSAQKNPTAFYLCASSIDTSMGGGGNSPLHFGNGTRLTVT.

J is TRBJ1-2 and V is TRBV7-9; 9 positions match TRBD1. From germline, CDR1 is SEHNR and CDR2 FQNEAQ (reference sequence). CDR3 length: 15 residues. The V gene end was trimmed by 0 bases and the J gene end by 7 bases; junction bases not matched to a gene: 6. The CDR3 sequence: CASSLAEQGAPGYTF. CDR3 nucleotide sequence: TGTGCCAGCAGCTTAGCGGAACAGGGGGCCCCTGGCTACACCTTC.

J is TRBJ1-4 and V is TRBV3-1 (or the pseudogene TRBV3-2); TRBD1 is a possible D gene (6 bases). There are 15 residues in the CDR3. CDR1 is LGHDT, CDR2 YNNKEL, per germline (reference sequence). V was trimmed by 4 bases and J by 4 bases, leaving 13 bases between them. The CDR3 loop reads CASSPRTDGNEKLFF. In DNA form, the CDR3 reads TGTGCCAGCAGCCCTCGGACAGACGGTAATGAAAAACTGTTTTTT.

V gene TRBV10-1 combines with J gene TRBJ1-5, with D possibly matching TRBD1 (5 bases). The CDR3 length is 14 residues. The germline V gene encodes CDR1 WNHNN and CDR2 SYGVQD (reference sequence). Deletions cut 6 bases from V and 4 bases from J, with 13 bases between. CDR3 nucleotides: TGCGCCAGCAGCAGAAGGACAAGTAATCAGCCCCAGCATTTT. The encoded protein is CASSRRTSNQPQHF.

The chain's CDR3 is CASRHPPTNEKLFF. The CDR3 DNA reads as TGTGCCAGCAGACACCCTCCAACTAATGAAAAACTGTTTTTT. The rearrangement uses TRBV28 and TRBJ1-4; D gene uncertain. Trimming stripped 6 bases from V and 0 bases from J, with 8 bases between. The CDR3 contains 14 residues. CDR1 and CDR2 (germline): MDHEN, SYDVKM.

The rearrangement links TRBV29-1 to TRBJ1-5; D gene uncertain. Trimming took 6 bases from V and 4 from J, leaving 4 bases between them. CDR1 and CDR2 (germline): SQVTM, ANQGSEA. This CDR3 region has 10 residues. CDR3 residues: CSVGNQPQHF. Here the CDR3 DNA reads TGCAGCGTCGGGAATCAGCCCCAGCATTTT.